Sequencing of this T cell receptor beta chain was carried out in a study of blood T cells in healthy people across ages. Study-wide context: The template switching approach captured approximately one barcoded beta molecule for every two T cells.

This CDR3 contains 16 residues. With V trimmed by 3 bases and J by 9 bases, 6 bases remained unmatched. Germline CDR1 reads KGHDR; CDR2 reads SFDVKD. Combining a sample-barcoded 5' primer with a J-beta primer mix, a second PCR ran for roughly 6 to 11 cycles. TCRdb reprocessed the 5' RACE reads with MiXCR, giving one entry per CDR3 protein. In the table there are about 620,000 distinct CDR3 sequences, over 40% of which are singletons. Per sample, extraction of total RNA gave at least 5 micrograms in every case. This chain uses TRBV24-1 with TRBJ2-1; 14 bases map to TRBD2. This TCR was sampled from a woman of 80 years or more in good health. Sequencing input: blood. CDR3 nucleotide sequence: TGTGCCACCAGTGATGCCGGGACTAGCGGGAGTACTGAGCAGTTCTTC. This gives the protein CATSDAGTSGSTEQFF.